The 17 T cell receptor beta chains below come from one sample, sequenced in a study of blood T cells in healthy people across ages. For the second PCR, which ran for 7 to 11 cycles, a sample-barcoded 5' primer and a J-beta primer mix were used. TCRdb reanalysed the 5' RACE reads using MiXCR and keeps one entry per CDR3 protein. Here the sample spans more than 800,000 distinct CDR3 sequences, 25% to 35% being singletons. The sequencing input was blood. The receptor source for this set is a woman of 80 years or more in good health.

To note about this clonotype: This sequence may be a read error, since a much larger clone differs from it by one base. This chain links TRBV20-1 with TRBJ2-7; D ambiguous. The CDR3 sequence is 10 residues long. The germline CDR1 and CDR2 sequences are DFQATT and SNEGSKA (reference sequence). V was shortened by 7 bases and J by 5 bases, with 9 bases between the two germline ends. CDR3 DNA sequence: TGCAGTGTTGTGACCCACGAGCAGTACTTC. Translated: CSVVTHEQYF.

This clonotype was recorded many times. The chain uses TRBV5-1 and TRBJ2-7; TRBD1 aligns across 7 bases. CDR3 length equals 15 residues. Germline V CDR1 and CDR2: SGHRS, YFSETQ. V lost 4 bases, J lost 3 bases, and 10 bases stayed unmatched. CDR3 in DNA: TGCGCCAGCAGCGAATTGCCGGGACAGCTCTACGAGCAGTACTTC. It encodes CASSELPGQLYEQYF.

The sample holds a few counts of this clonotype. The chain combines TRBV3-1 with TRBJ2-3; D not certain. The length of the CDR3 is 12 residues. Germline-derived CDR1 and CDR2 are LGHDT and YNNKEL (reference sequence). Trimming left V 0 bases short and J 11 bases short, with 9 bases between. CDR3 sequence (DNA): TGTGCCAGCAGCCAAGAGGGCCGTCTGCAGTATTTT. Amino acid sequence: CASSQEGRLQYF.

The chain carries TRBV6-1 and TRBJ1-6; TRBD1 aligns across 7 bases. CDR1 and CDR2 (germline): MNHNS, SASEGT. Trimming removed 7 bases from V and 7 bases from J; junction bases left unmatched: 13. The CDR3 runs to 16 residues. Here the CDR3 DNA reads TGTGCCAGCACCGACAATACAGGGGTTGGCAATTCACCCCTCCACTTT. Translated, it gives CASTDNTGVGNSPLHF.

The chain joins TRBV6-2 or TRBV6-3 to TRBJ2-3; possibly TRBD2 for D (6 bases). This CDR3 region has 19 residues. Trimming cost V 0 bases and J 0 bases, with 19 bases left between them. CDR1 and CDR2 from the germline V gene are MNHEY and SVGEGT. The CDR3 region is CASSYSDGSPLSSTDTQYF. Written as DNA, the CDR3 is TGTGCCAGCAGTTACTCGGACGGGAGCCCCTTATCTAGCACAGATACGCAGTATTTT.

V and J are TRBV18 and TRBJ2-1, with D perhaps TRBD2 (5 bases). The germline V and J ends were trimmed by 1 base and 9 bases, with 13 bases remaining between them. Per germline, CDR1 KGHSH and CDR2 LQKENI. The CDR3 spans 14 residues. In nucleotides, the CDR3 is TGTGCCAGCTCACCACTGGGGTCCCGGGGTGAGCAGTTCTTC. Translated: CASSPLGSRGEQFF.

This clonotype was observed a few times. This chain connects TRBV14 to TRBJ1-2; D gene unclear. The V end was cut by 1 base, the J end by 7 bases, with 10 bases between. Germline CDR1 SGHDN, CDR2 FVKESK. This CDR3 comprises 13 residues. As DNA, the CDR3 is TGTGCCAGCAGCCAAGCCCGAAGTGGTGGCTACACCTTC. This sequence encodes CASSQARSGGYTF.

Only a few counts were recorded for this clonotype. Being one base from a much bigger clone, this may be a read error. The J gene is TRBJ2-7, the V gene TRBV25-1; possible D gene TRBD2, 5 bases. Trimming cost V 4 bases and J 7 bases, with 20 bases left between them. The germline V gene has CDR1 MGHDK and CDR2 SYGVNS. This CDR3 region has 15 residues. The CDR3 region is CASSVASGLYNEQYF. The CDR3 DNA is TGTGCCAGCAGTGTAGCCAGCGGTCTCTACAATGAGCAGTACTTC.

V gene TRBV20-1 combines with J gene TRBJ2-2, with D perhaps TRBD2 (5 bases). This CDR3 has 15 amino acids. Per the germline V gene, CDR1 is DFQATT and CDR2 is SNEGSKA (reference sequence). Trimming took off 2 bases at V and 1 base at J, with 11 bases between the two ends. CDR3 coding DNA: TGCAGTGCTAGAAGACGGGGATTGAACACCGGGGAGCTGTTTTTT. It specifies CSARRRGLNTGELFF.

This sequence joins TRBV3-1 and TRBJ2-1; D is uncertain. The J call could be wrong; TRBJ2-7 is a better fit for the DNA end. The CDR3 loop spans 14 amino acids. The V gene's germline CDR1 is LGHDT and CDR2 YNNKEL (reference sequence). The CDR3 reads CASSQGRSYNEQYF. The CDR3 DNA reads TGTGCCAGCAGCCAAGGGCGGAGTTACAATGAGCAGTACTTC.

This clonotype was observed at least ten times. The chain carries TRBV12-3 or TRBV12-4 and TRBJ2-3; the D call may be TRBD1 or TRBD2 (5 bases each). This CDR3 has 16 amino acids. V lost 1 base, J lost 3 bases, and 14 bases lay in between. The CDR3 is CASSLGDLERTDTQYF. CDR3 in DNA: TGTGCCAGCAGTTTAGGGGACCTTGAAAGAACAGATACGCAGTATTTT.

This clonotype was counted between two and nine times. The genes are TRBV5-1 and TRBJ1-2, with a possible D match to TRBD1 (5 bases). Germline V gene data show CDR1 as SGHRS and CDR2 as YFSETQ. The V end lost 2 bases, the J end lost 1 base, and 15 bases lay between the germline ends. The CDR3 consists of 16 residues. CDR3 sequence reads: CASSLGVSTGNYGYTF. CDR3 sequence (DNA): TGCGCCAGCAGCTTAGGGGTTTCGACGGGTAACTATGGCTACACCTTC.

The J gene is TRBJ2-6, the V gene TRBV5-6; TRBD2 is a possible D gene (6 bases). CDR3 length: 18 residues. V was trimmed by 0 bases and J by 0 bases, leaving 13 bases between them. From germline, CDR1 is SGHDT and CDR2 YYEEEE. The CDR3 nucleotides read TGTGCCAGCAGCTTGGGACTAGGAACATACTCTGGGGCCAACGTCCTGACTTTC. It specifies CASSLGLGTYSGANVLTF.

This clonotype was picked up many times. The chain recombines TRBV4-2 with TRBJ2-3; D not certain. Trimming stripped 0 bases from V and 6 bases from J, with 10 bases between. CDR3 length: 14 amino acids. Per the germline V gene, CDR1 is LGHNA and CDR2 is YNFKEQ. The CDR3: CASSQEGATDTQYF. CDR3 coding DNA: TGTGCCAGCAGCCAAGAAGGCGCAACTGATACGCAGTATTTT.

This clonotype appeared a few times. CDR3 amino acids: CASSTDRSYEKLFF. CDR3 sequence (DNA): TGTGCCAGCAGTACGGACAGGTCTTATGAAAAACTGTTTTTT. The chain joins TRBV6-6 to TRBJ1-4, with 7 bases lining up with TRBD1. The CDR3 length is 14 residues. Germline trimming cut 5 bases from V and 6 bases from J; bases unmatched to any gene: 6. Germline-derived CDR1 and CDR2 are MNHNY and SVGAGI (reference sequence).

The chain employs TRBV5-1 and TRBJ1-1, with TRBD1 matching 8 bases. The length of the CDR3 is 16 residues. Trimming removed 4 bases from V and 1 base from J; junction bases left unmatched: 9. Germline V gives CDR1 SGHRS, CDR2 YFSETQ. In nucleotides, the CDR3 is TGCGCCAGCAGCCCGAGTCCCGGGACAGGGAACACTGAAGCTTTCTTT. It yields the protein CASSPSPGTGNTEAFF.

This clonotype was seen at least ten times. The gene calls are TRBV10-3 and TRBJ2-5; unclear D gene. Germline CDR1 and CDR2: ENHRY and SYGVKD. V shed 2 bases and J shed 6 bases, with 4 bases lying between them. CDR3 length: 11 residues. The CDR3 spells CAISERQTQYF. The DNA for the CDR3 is TGTGCCATCAGTGAGCGACAGACCCAGTACTTC.